A selection of T cell receptor beta chains follows, all from one sample in a study of blood T cell repertoires in COVID-19. The data were produced by immunoSEQ multiplex PCR, yet TCRdb's version contains in-frame clones alone and is incomplete. Of approximately 45,000 clones listed, about 87% are singletons. The sample comprised peripheral blood. The receptors shown here come from an elderly woman with COVID-19, enrolled during active disease. Both conserved end residues are part of each CDR3. Each record gives: CDR3 length, J gene, V gene, clone size, D gene, CDR3 DNA, CDR3 protein. D genes are given only for firm matches. The size of a clone is reported for some rows only, either as once, few or many, or as a class for expanded clones.

len: 15; j_gene: TRBJ2-3; v_gene: TRBV19; abundance: -; d_gene: TRBD2; CDR3nt: TGTGCCAGTAGTATAGGCAGCGGGGGGATAGATACGCAGTATTTT; CDR3aa: CASSIGSGGIDTQYF
len: 12; j_gene: TRBJ2-1; v_gene: TRBV5-6; abundance: -; d_gene: -; CDR3nt: TGTGCCAGCAGCTTAACAGTACACGAGCAGTTCTTC; CDR3aa: CASSLTVHEQFF
len: 16; j_gene: TRBJ1-6; v_gene: TRBV4-1; abundance: -; d_gene: -; CDR3nt: TGCGCCAGCAGCCACTTAACACAGGGAAGGGATTCACCCCTCCACTTT; CDR3aa: CASSHLTQGRDSPLHF
len: 16; j_gene: TRBJ1-6; v_gene: TRBV11-2; abundance: -; d_gene: TRBD1; CDR3nt: TGTGCCAGCAGCGATAACAGGGGCTCCTATAATTCACCCCTCCACTTT; CDR3aa: CASSDNRGSYNSPLHF
len: 13; j_gene: TRBJ1-1; v_gene: TRBV5-1; abundance: -; d_gene: -; CDR3nt: TGCGCCAGCAGCCTCGTTCCTCCTTCCGAAGCTTTCTTT; CDR3aa: CASSLVPPSEAFF
len: 14; j_gene: TRBJ1-6; v_gene: TRBV7-9; abundance: -; d_gene: -; CDR3nt: TGTGCCAGCAGCTTAGCTAGCGATAATTCACCCCTCCACTTT; CDR3aa: CASSLASDNSPLHF
len: 15; j_gene: TRBJ2-1; v_gene: TRBV7-2; abundance: -; d_gene: TRBD2; CDR3nt: TGTGCCAGCAGCCTTAGCGGGCGAACCCACAATGAGCAGTTCTTC; CDR3aa: CASSLSGRTHNEQFF
len: 14; j_gene: TRBJ2-7; v_gene: TRBV30; abundance: -; d_gene: -; CDR3nt: TGTGCCTGGAGTGTAGGAGGGGGGGGCTACGAGCAGTACTTC; CDR3aa: CAWSVGGGGYEQYF
len: 15; j_gene: TRBJ2-5; v_gene: TRBV5-3; abundance: -; d_gene: TRBD2; CDR3nt: TGTGCCAGAAGCCGGACTAGCGGGTGCCAAGAGACCCAGTACTTC; CDR3aa: CARSRTSGCQETQYF
len: 15; j_gene: TRBJ1-1; v_gene: TRBV3-1/TRBV3-2; abundance: -; d_gene: -; CDR3nt: TGTGCCAGCAACCAAATCGGGACAAGCAACACTGAAGCTTTCTTT; CDR3aa: CASNQIGTSNTEAFF
len: 15; j_gene: TRBJ2-7; v_gene: TRBV18; abundance: once; d_gene: -; CDR3nt: TGTGCCAGCTCACCACGGAGCCGGAGCTCCTACGAGCAGTACTTC; CDR3aa: CASSPRSRSSYEQYF
len: 15; j_gene: TRBJ2-7; v_gene: TRBV11-3; abundance: -; d_gene: -; CDR3nt: TGTGCCAGCAGTCAAGGAGGGGACAGAAACTACGAGCAGTACTTC; CDR3aa: CASSQGGDRNYEQYF
len: 11; j_gene: TRBJ1-2; v_gene: TRBV28; abundance: -; d_gene: -; CDR3nt: TGTGCCAGCAGTACGAGGGGGGGCTACACCTTC; CDR3aa: CASSTRGGYTF
len: 17; j_gene: TRBJ2-1; v_gene: TRBV19; abundance: -; d_gene: -; CDR3nt: TGTGCCAGTAGTATAGGTCAGGGGGCGGGGGTTGTAAATGAGCAGTTCTTC; CDR3aa: CASSIGQGAGVVNEQFF
len: 13; j_gene: TRBJ2-1; v_gene: TRBV18; abundance: -; d_gene: -; CDR3nt: TGTGCCAGCTCAGAGATCCAGGGAAATGAGCAGTTCTTC; CDR3aa: CASSEIQGNEQFF
len: 14; j_gene: TRBJ2-7; v_gene: TRBV6-2/TRBV6-3; abundance: -; d_gene: TRBD1; CDR3nt: TGTGCCAGCAGTTACTCGACAGGGTCCTCCGAGCAGTACTTC; CDR3aa: CASSYSTGSSEQYF
len: 17; j_gene: TRBJ2-5; v_gene: TRBV18; abundance: -; d_gene: TRBD1; CDR3nt: TGTGCCAGCTCACCACTTGGGACAGGGGCTAGCCAAGAGACCCAGTACTTC; CDR3aa: CASSPLGTGASQETQYF
len: 15; j_gene: TRBJ2-2; v_gene: TRBV29-1; abundance: -; d_gene: TRBD2; CDR3nt: TGCAGCGTTCCCTTAGCGGGACTGGGCACCGGGGAGCTGTTTTTT; CDR3aa: CSVPLAGLGTGELFF
len: 14; j_gene: TRBJ2-1; v_gene: TRBV4-1; abundance: -; d_gene: -; CDR3nt: TGCGCCAGCAGCCAGATGTCTGGAGGCGATGAGCAGTTCTTC; CDR3aa: CASSQMSGGDEQFF
len: 15; j_gene: TRBJ1-6; v_gene: TRBV28; abundance: once; d_gene: TRBD1; CDR3nt: TGTGCCAGCAGTCAAACAGGGGCCGGGGATTCACCCCTCCACTTT; CDR3aa: CASSQTGAGDSPLHF
len: 17; j_gene: TRBJ2-2; v_gene: TRBV18; abundance: -; d_gene: -; CDR3nt: TGTGCCAGCTCACCCTCAGCCCGTGGAGGGAACACCGGGGAGCTGTTTTTT; CDR3aa: CASSPSARGGNTGELFF
len: 15; j_gene: TRBJ2-1; v_gene: TRBV30; abundance: -; d_gene: TRBD2; CDR3nt: TGTGCCTGGAGTGTCGGCGGGGGGCCATTGGGTGAGCAGTTCTTC; CDR3aa: CAWSVGGGPLGEQFF
len: 15; j_gene: TRBJ1-2; v_gene: TRBV18; abundance: -; d_gene: TRBD1; CDR3nt: TGTGCCAGCTCACCAGCGGGACAGGGGGCGGACGGCTACACCTTC; CDR3aa: CASSPAGQGADGYTF
len: 14; j_gene: TRBJ1-4; v_gene: TRBV2; abundance: -; d_gene: TRBD1; CDR3nt: TGTGCCAGCCGACAGGGAAGCGCTAATGAAAAACTGTTTTTT; CDR3aa: CASRQGSANEKLFF
len: 12; j_gene: TRBJ1-1; v_gene: TRBV3-1/TRBV3-2; abundance: -; d_gene: -; CDR3nt: TGTGCCAGCAGCCCGGTGAACACTGAAGCTTTCTTT; CDR3aa: CASSPVNTEAFF
len: 15; j_gene: TRBJ1-2; v_gene: TRBV5-6; abundance: -; d_gene: -; CDR3nt: TGTGCCAGCAGCGTAACGGGGGAGGGGAACTATGGCTACACCTTC; CDR3aa: CASSVTGEGNYGYTF
len: 14; j_gene: TRBJ2-3; v_gene: TRBV11-3; abundance: -; d_gene: -; CDR3nt: TGTGCCAGCAGTTCTACCCGTTACGGGGATACGCAGTATTTT; CDR3aa: CASSSTRYGDTQYF
len: 15; j_gene: TRBJ1-1; v_gene: TRBV14; abundance: -; d_gene: TRBD1; CDR3nt: TGTGCCAGCAGCCAGCCGGGACAGGGGGACACTGAAGCTTTCTTT; CDR3aa: CASSQPGQGDTEAFF
len: 18; j_gene: TRBJ2-3; v_gene: TRBV9; abundance: -; d_gene: -; CDR3nt: TGTGCCAGCAGCGCCCCCGTTGGAGGGGGGGCACCTGGAGATACGCAGTATTTT; CDR3aa: CASSAPVGGGAPGDTQYF
len: 13; j_gene: TRBJ2-3; v_gene: TRBV6-5; abundance: -; d_gene: TRBD1; CDR3nt: TGTGCCAGCACGACAGGGCGAACAGATACGCAGTATTTT; CDR3aa: CASTTGRTDTQYF
len: 11; j_gene: TRBJ1-2; v_gene: TRBV20-1; abundance: -; d_gene: TRBD1; CDR3nt: TGCAGTTCAGACAGGGCCATCGGCTACACCTTC; CDR3aa: CSSDRAIGYTF
len: 14; j_gene: TRBJ2-4; v_gene: TRBV6-6; abundance: -; d_gene: -; CDR3nt: TGTGCCAGCACCCCAGGTGGGGCCAAAAACATTCAGTACTTC; CDR3aa: CASTPGGAKNIQYF
len: 14; j_gene: TRBJ2-2; v_gene: TRBV24-1; abundance: few; d_gene: TRBD1; CDR3nt: TGTGCCACCGGAGGCAGGGGGCCCCCCGGGGAGCTGTTTTTT; CDR3aa: CATGGRGPPGELFF
len: 14; j_gene: TRBJ1-2; v_gene: TRBV7-8; abundance: once; d_gene: -; CDR3nt: TGTGCCAGCAGCTTAGATCAGGTGTATTCTGGCTACACCTTC; CDR3aa: CASSLDQVYSGYTF
len: 14; j_gene: TRBJ1-2; v_gene: TRBV2; abundance: -; d_gene: -; CDR3nt: TGTGCCAGCAGTGCGGACGGGGGTAACTATGGCTACACCTTC; CDR3aa: CASSADGGNYGYTF
len: 15; j_gene: TRBJ1-1; v_gene: TRBV6-6; abundance: -; d_gene: TRBD1; CDR3nt: TGTGCCAGCAGTAACCAAAGACAGGGCCCCACTGAAGCTTTCTTT; CDR3aa: CASSNQRQGPTEAFF
len: 15; j_gene: TRBJ1-4; v_gene: TRBV5-4; abundance: -; d_gene: -; CDR3nt: TGTGCCAGCAGCCCAGGGGAGTTTAGGCCGGAAAAACTGTTTTTT; CDR3aa: CASSPGEFRPEKLFF
len: 14; j_gene: TRBJ2-1; v_gene: TRBV19; abundance: -; d_gene: TRBD1; CDR3nt: TGTGCCAGTAGTGGGGGACAGGGGGCCCATGAGCAGTTCTTC; CDR3aa: CASSGGQGAHEQFF
len: 13; j_gene: TRBJ1-1; v_gene: TRBV2; abundance: once; d_gene: TRBD1; CDR3nt: TGTGCCAGCAGAGACAGGGGCAACACTGAAGCTTTCTTT; CDR3aa: CASRDRGNTEAFF